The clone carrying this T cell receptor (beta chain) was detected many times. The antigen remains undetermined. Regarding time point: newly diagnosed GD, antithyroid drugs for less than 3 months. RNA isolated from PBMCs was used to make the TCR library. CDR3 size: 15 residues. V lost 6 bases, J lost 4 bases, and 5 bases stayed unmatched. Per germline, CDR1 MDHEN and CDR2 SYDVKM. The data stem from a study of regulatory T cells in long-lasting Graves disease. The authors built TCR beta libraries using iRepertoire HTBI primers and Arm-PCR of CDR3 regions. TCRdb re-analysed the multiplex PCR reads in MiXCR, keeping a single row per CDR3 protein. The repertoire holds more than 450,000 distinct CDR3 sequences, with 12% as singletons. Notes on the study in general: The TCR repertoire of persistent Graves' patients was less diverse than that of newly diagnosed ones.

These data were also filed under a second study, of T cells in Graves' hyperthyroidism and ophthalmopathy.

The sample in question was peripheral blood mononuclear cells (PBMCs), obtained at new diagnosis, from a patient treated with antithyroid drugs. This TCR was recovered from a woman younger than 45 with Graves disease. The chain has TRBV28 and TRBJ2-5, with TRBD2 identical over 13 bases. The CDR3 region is CASSLLAGGPETQYF. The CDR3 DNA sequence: TGTGCCAGCAGCCTACTAGCGGGAGGGCCAGAGACCCAGTACTTC.